This T cell receptor (beta chain) was recovered during a study of beta chain features in type 1 diabetes. Sequenced material consisted of expressed TCRB transcripts (all of the isolated RNA was reverse transcribed). Libraries were prepared by immunoSEQ multiplex PCR; TCRdb keeps only in-frame clonotypes and omits some of them. The sample lists under 300,000 clones; 25% to 30% were seen once. The J segment lost 4 bases and the V segment lost 4 bases, leaving 11 bases of the junction unmatched. Germline V gene data show CDR1 as MNHEY and CDR2 as SMNVEV (reference sequence). CDR3 length: 16 amino acids.

The sequenced sample was central memory CD4+ T cells from blood. The chain employs TRBV27 and TRBJ2-7, with 9 nucleotides matching TRBD2. The sequence was collected from a man aged 25-40 years in good health. The CDR3 region is CASSSTVSGGSYEQYF. Here the CDR3 DNA reads TGTGCCAGCAGTTCGACGGTTAGCGGGGGATCGTACGAGCAGTACTTC.